One sample yielded the 17 T cell receptor beta chains listed below, sequenced in a study of T cells after yellow fever vaccination. MiXCR, run by TCRdb on the 5' RACE reads, gives a single entry per CDR3 protein. The table includes a few hundred thousand distinct CDR3 sequences, approximately 3.9% detected once. Sequencing was performed on PBMCs, taken on the day of the yellow fever booster vaccination. The source is a man between 18 and 29 years old who received the YFV17D yellow fever vaccine.

Ten or more counts support this clonotype. V and J are TRBV20-1 and TRBJ1-6; no definite D call. CDR3 length equals 18 residues. V lost 3 bases and J 0 bases, leaving 18 bases between the germline ends. Per germline, CDR1 DFQATT and CDR2 SNEGSKA (reference sequence). DNA of the CDR3: TGCAGTGCTAGCTCCCAAAGAAGGGCCAGCTCCTATAATTCACCCCTCCACTTT. As protein: CSASSQRRASSYNSPLHF.

The chain has TRBV7-6 and TRBJ2-5; maybe TRBD2 (6 bases). Trimming left V 3 bases short and J 5 bases short, with 16 bases between. This CDR3 spans 15 amino acids. CDR1 and CDR2 (germline): SGHVS, FNYEAQ. The CDR3 DNA follows: TGTGCCAGCAGCTTGGACCCTCTTGGGGGGGAGACCCAGTACTTC. Its translation is CASSLDPLGGETQYF.

The rearrangement uses TRBV7-2 and TRBJ1-6; 9 bases agree with TRBD1. The CDR3 loop spans 16 amino acids. With 2 bases clipped from V and 7 bases from J, the junction kept 6 bases outside the gene matches. From germline, CDR1 is SGHTA and CDR2 FQGNSA. The CDR3 protein is CASSLPGQGRNSPLHF. DNA for the CDR3: TGTGCCAGCAGCTTACCGGGACAGGGCCGAAATTCACCCCTCCACTTT.

This clonotype was seen a handful of times. V is TRBV7-9 and J is TRBJ1-2; D gene uncertain. CDR1 and CDR2 (germline): SEHNR, FQNEAQ (reference sequence). V dropped 4 bases and J dropped 4 bases, with 10 bases sitting between them. This CDR3 has 13 residues. The CDR3 DNA is TGTGCCAGCAGCTATGGGGTAGCCTATGGCTACACCTTC. Its translation is CASSYGVAYGYTF.

In this sample, this clonotype turned up a few times. This chain joins TRBV2 and TRBJ2-5; D could derive from TRBD1 or TRBD2 (6 bases each). Trimming removed 4 bases from V and 1 base from J, with 13 bases in between. The CDR3 is 15 residues long. The germline CDR1 and CDR2 sequences are SNHLY and FYNNEI. CDR3 sequence (DNA): TGTGCCAGCAGTGGTACAGGGAGGTTCCAAGAGACCCAGTACTTC. Its protein is CASSGTGRFQETQYF.

This clonotype was detected a few times. This chain connects TRBV7-6 to TRBJ2-3; TRBD2 aligns across 15 bases. Unmatched junction bases numbered 8, after V lost 2 bases and J lost 2 bases. The CDR3 extends over 19 amino acids. In germline, CDR1 is SGHVS, CDR2 FNYEAQ. CDR3 sequence reads: CASSLPPRTSGGDTDTQYF. The CDR3 DNA is TGTGCCAGCAGCTTACCCCCTCGGACTAGCGGGGGGGACACAGATACGCAGTATTTT.

This clonotype has more than one count but fewer than ten. V gene TRBV7-6 combines with J gene TRBJ2-2, with D possibly being TRBD1 (5 bases). V was clipped by 1 base and J by 7 bases, with 10 bases between them. Germline-derived CDR1 and CDR2 are SGHVS and FNYEAQ. This CDR3 region has 14 residues. The CDR3 sequence is CASSLVQGVGELFF. As DNA, the CDR3 is TGTGCCAGCAGCTTAGTGCAGGGCGTCGGGGAGCTGTTTTTT.

The table lists this clonotype with many counts. As DNA, the CDR3 is TGTGCCACCAGCAGAGATAGGTTTCAGCCCCAGCATTTT. Translated, it gives CATSRDRFQPQHF. The genes are TRBV15 and TRBJ1-5; D is unclear. V was shortened by 0 bases and J by 6 bases, with 6 bases between the two germline ends. Germline CDR1 is LNHNV and CDR2 is YYDKDF (reference sequence). The CDR3 consists of 13 residues.

This clonotype was picked up a small number of times. The chain couples TRBV4-1 to TRBJ1-1; D perhaps matches TRBD1 (6 bases). Per the germline V gene, CDR1 is MGHRA and CDR2 is YSYEKL. CDR3 length: 15 residues. V was trimmed by 4 bases and J by 1 base, leaving 13 bases between them. This CDR3 is CASSPRGGPNTEAFF. The CDR3 DNA sequence: TGCGCCAGCAGCCCCCGTGGGGGGCCGAACACTGAAGCTTTCTTT.

In its sample, this clonotype was seen a few times. The V call is TRBV20-1, the J call TRBJ2-1, with 7 nucleotides matching TRBD2. CDR3 size: 14 residues. With V trimmed by 0 bases and J by 2 bases, 1 base remained unmatched. Germline assignment: CDR1 DFQATT and CDR2 SNEGSKA (reference sequence). CDR3 DNA sequence: TGCAGTGCTAGAGACGGGGGGACCTACAATGAGCAGTTCTTC. Amino acids: CSARDGGTYNEQFF.

This clonotype was counted a few times. The genes are TRBV7-2 and TRBJ2-3, with D tentatively TRBD1 (5 bases). CDR1 SGHTA and CDR2 FQGNSA come from the germline V gene. This CDR3 is 20 amino acids long. V lost 2 bases and J lost 0, with 24 bases in between. The CDR3 is CASSLRGRARLKDSTDTQYF. The CDR3 bases are TGTGCCAGCAGCTTAAGGGGTAGGGCGAGACTCAAAGACAGCACAGATACGCAGTATTTT.

V gene TRBV27 combines with J gene TRBJ1-3; D is uncertain. The CDR3 is made up of 13 amino acids. Germline-derived CDR1 and CDR2 are MNHEY and SMNVEV (reference sequence). The V and J ends lost 4 bases and 0 bases respectively, with 4 bases between them. The DNA of the CDR3 is TGTGCCAGCAGTTCTTTCTCTGGAAACACCATATATTTT. Protein: CASSSFSGNTIYF.

This clonotype was seen repeatedly, ten times or more. The CDR3 DNA reads TGCGCCAGCAGCACTACGAACACCGGGGAGCTGTTTTTT. Translated: CASSTTNTGELFF. This chain links TRBV5-1 with TRBJ2-2; D is unresolved. V was shortened by 4 bases and J by 0 bases, with 4 bases between the two germline ends. Germline V lookup: CDR1 SGHRS, CDR2 YFSETQ. This CDR3 is 13 amino acids long.

This clonotype was seen once. CDR3 DNA sequence: TGTGCCACCAGCAGAGATACAGGGGGGGTTGGTGAAAAACTGTTTTTT. Its translation is CATSRDTGGVGEKLFF. This chain connects TRBV15 to TRBJ1-4; 8 bases map to TRBD1. Germline CDR1 LNHNV, CDR2 YYDKDF (reference sequence). V was pared by 0 bases and J by 7 bases, with 7 bases of the junction left unmatched. There are 16 residues in the CDR3.

This chain uses TRBV10-1 with TRBJ2-3; the D is unclear. Trimming left V 2 bases short and J 0 bases short, with 6 bases between. The CDR3 consists of 14 residues. The V gene's germline CDR1 is WNHNN and CDR2 SYGVQD (reference sequence). This CDR3 reads CASSEARSTDTQYF. The CDR3 region has the DNA TGCGCCAGCAGTGAGGCCAGGAGCACAGATACGCAGTATTTT.

This chain joins TRBV4-2 and TRBJ1-5; TRBD1 matches 9 bases. The germline V gene encodes CDR1 LGHNA and CDR2 YNFKEQ. This CDR3 has 17 amino acids. Unmatched junction bases numbered 13, after V lost 1 base and J lost 9 bases. CDR3 in DNA: TGTGCCAGCAGCCAAGCCTCCGGGACAGGGAGGAATGGGCCCCAGCATTTT. Residues: CASSQASGTGRNGPQHF.

This clonotype was picked up many times. This rearrangement joins TRBV7-9 to TRBJ1-4; D possibly corresponds to TRBD1 (5 bases). CDR1 and CDR2 (germline): SEHNR, FQNEAQ (reference sequence). Trimming removed 3 bases at V and 8 bases at J, with 13 bases between. This CDR3 is built from 14 residues. CDR3 nucleotides: TGTGCCAGCAGCTTCTTCAGGGATCACGAAAAACTGTTTTTT. Translation: CASSFFRDHEKLFF.